This T cell receptor beta chain was found in a study of blood T cell repertoires in COVID-19. Study details: COVID-19 samples, acute and convalescent, were from the United States, Italy and Spain. In each case, the material was cDNA or gDNA derived from T cells, B-cell-depleted T cells, or PBMCs.

Germline CDR1 reads MGHRA; CDR2 reads YSYEKL. With 7 bases removed from V and 2 bases from J, the gap between germline ends came to 17 bases. CDR3 length: 16 residues. As processed by the authors: Amplification of reference gene primers was used by the study to estimate nucleated cell counts. TCRdb's copy holds only in-frame clones and misses some; the assay was immunoSEQ multiplex PCR. The V and J calls and the clone size are those of that table, but D and trimming were determined from the DNA. The sample has about 190,000 clones; roughly nine tenths are singletons. The rearrangement uses TRBV4-1 and TRBJ2-2; possible D gene TRBD2, 6 bases. Sequenced input: peripheral blood. The sequence came from a man aged 25-45 years with acute or convalescent COVID-19. CDR3 loop: CASTVTTAGNTGELFF. CDR3 DNA sequence: TGCGCCAGCACAGTTACGACAGCGGGTAACACCGGGGAGCTGTTTTTT.